This T cell receptor (beta chain) stems from a study of cytomegalovirus exposure and HLA in healthy donors. Germline values: CDR1 LNHNV, CDR2 YYDKDF (reference sequence). This CDR3 is 16 amino acids long. The germline V and J ends were trimmed by 1 base and 6 bases, with 17 bases remaining between them. The PCR ran on 60 Vbeta and 13 Jbeta primers. Repertoires were generated with immunoSEQ multiplex PCR, while TCRdb's copy carries only in-frame clones and drops some. Seen here are some 98,000 clones, roughly 76% observed once, and the top ten hold 2.5%. This TCR was sampled from a man in his fifties or sixties in good health and CMV-seronegative. The chain uses TRBV15 and TRBJ2-3; no clear D. Source material: PBMCs. In nucleotides, the CDR3 is TGTGCCACCAGCAGAGTCCCCTTGTTTCCTACGGATACGCAGTATTTT. Its translation is CATSRVPLFPTDTQYF.